This T cell receptor beta chain emerged from a study of Graves' ophthalmopathy and Graves' hyperthyroidism. Findings and caveats of the study: Blood contained most expanded thyroid clonotypes exceeding 0.001 frequency.

Beta-chain TCR CDR3 regions were amplified from RNA transcripts. HTBI primers served in a first-round RT-PCR, which a second-round multiplex PCR followed. MiXCR, run by TCRdb on the multiplex PCR reads, gives a single entry per CDR3 protein. Of around 1,200,000 distinct CDR3 sequences in the sample, about two fifths were seen once. Details on this clonotype: Its target is not known. A read error may produce the germline difference seen at one junction end.

The specimen was peripheral blood or thyroid tissue (not recorded which). This TCR came from an adult man with Graves' hyperthyroidism.

The CDR3 region is CASSPGIQEAQYF. Written as DNA, the CDR3 is TGTGCCAGCAGCCCCGGAATCCAAGAGGCCCAGTACTTC. The J gene is TRBJ2-5, the V gene TRBV7-2, with D unclear. The germline gives CDR1 SGHTA, CDR2 FQGNSA. The CDR3 covers 13 residues. The whole variable domain, remainder taken from reference TRBV7-2 and TRBJ2-5, is GAGVSQSPSNKVTEKGKDVELRCDPISGHTALYWYRQSLGQGLEFLIYFQGNSAPDKSGLPSDRFSAERTGGSVSTLTIQRTQQEDSAVYLCASSPGIQEAQYFGPGTRLLVL.